This TCR beta chain was recovered during a study of T cells in tuberculosis. Whole-study context: A South African cohort included IGRA-negative adolescents, latently infected IGRA-positive adolescents and adults with active tuberculosis.

Clones were read by immunoSEQ multiplex PCR, and TCRdb kept only the in-frame ones, dropping some. The sample has 26,000 or so clones; 90% are singletons. The ends lost 6 bases at V and 6 bases at J; junction bases unmatched: 11. Germline CDR1 SQVTM, CDR2 ANQGSEA. The length of the CDR3 is 14 residues. The chain combines TRBV29-1 with TRBJ1-2; 9 bases are a match to TRBD1. The origin of this receptor is a donor between 10 and 35 years old with latent tuberculosis or without tuberculosis infection. Sequences were obtained from PBMCs. CDR3 loop: CSVPRIGTGNGYTF. Here the CDR3 DNA reads TGCAGCGTCCCCAGGATTGGGACAGGGAATGGCTACACCTTC.